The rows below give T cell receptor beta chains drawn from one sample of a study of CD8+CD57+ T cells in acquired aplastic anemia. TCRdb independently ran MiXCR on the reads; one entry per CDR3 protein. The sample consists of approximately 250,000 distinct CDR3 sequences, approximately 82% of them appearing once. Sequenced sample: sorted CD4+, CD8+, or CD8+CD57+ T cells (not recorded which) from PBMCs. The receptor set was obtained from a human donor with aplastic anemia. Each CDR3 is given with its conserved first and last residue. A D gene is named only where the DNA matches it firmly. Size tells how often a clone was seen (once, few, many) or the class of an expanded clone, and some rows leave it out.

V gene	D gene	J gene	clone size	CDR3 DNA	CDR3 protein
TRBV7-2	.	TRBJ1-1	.	TGTGCCAGCAGCTTGCCCGGGGGCGCCGGCAATGGAGCCTTCTTT	CASSLPGGAGNGAFF
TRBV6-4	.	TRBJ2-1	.	TGTGCCAGCAGGGTGGACCTACGAAATGAGCAGTTCTTC	CASRVDLRNEQFF
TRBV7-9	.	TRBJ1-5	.	TGTGCCAGCAGCTTAGATGTCTCGAGAAATACGCCCCAGCATTTT	CASSLDVSRNTPQHF
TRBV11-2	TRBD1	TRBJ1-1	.	TGTGCCAGCAGCCTGACAGGGGTCGGGGGCACTGAAGCTTTCTTT	CASSLTGVGGTEAFF
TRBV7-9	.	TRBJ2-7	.	TGTGCCAGCAGCTTGCTAGGTAGCCTCGTGGCCAACGTGTACTTC	CASSLLGSLVANVYF
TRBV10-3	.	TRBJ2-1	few	TGTGCCATCAGTGAGTGGAGCAATGAGCAGTTCTTC	CAISEWSNEQFF
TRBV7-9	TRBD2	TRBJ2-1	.	TGTGCCAGCAGCTTACAAAGGAGCGGGGGGATCGAGCCGCAGTTCTTC	CASSLQRSGGIEPQFF
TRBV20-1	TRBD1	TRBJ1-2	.	TGCAGTGCTAGTCGGACAGGGAACTATGGCTACACCTTC	CSASRTGNYGYTF
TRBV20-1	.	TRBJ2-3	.	TGCAGTGCTAGACCCGGTGCAGCAGATACGCAGTATTTT	CSARPGAADTQYF
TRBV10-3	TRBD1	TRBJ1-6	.	TGTGCCGCCAAGGGACAGTTGAATTCACCCCTCCACTTT	CAAKGQLNSPLHF
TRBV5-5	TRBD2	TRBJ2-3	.	TGTGCCAGCAGCGTAGGGAGGGAGAGCACAGATACGCAGTATTTT	CASSVGRESTDTQYF
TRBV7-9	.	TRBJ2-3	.	TGTGCCAGCAGCTTACAAGGAGGTCCCGAGACCCAGTATTTT	CASSLQGGPETQYF
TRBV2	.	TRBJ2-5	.	TGTGCCAGCAGGGACGGGGCCGCCCAAAAGAACCAGTGCTTC	CASRDGAAQKNQCF
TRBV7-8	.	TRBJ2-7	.	.	CAHPEDSSFYICSARGDYEQYF
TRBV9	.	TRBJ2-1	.	TGTGCCAGTAGTGTAGCTGGCGGTGAGTACTATGGGCAGTTCTTC	CASSVAGGEYYGQFF
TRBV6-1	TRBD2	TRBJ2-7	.	TGTGCCAGCAGTGAAGTTGCGGGGGGCGTGGCGGACCAGTACTTC	CASSEVAGGVADQYF
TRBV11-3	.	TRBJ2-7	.	TGTGCCAGCAGCTTAGATCTGACAGATACCTACGAGCAGTACTTC	CASSLDLTDTYEQYF
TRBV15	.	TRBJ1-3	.	TGTGCCACCAGCAGAGTTGGTACATCTGGAAACACCATATATTTT	CATSRVGTSGNTIYF
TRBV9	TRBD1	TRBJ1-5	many	TGTGCCAGCAGCGCGGGGGGACAGAATTTGGAAAGCAATCAGCCCCAGCATTTT	CASSAGGQNLESNQPQHF
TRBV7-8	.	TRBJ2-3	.	TGTGCCAGCAGCCCCCCCCCAGCGTGGGCTACCACGGATACGCAGTATTTT	CASSPPPAWATTDTQYF
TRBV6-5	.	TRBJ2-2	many	TGTGCCAGCAGTTACTCCCCGGGGGTCACCGGGGAGCTGTTTTTT	CASSYSPGVTGELFF
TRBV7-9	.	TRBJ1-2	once	TGTGCCAGCAGCGAGGAGAGGAACGGGCTCGTATATGGCTACACCTTC	CASSEERNGLVYGYTF
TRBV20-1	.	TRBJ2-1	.	TGCAGTGCTAGAGACTACAATGAGCAGTTCTTC	CSARDYNEQFF
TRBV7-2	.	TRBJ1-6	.	TGTGCCAGCAGCTTAGGTGCGGGCCTCACAGATATGCACTTT	CASSLGAGLTDMHF
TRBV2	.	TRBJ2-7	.	TGTGCCAGCAGTGAGCGAGAGCCCCTACCCTACGAGCATTACTTC	CASSEREPLPYEHYF
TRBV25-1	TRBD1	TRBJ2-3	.	TGTGCCAGCAGTGCACCGGGACAGGGGGCCTTGGCCGAGCAGTATTTT	CASSAPGQGALAEQYF
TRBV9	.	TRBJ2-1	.	TGTGCCAGCAGCGTTGGGACAAACACGGGGTGCTATGGGCAGTTCTTC	CASSVGTNTGCYGQFF
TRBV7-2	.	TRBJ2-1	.	TGTGCCAGCAGCTTGGGAGGGGGCACCGACCATGGTTACCAGTTCTTC	CASSLGGGTDHGYQFF
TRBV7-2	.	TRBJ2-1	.	TGTGCCAGCAGCCGCCTGGAGGTCTTC	CASSRLEVF